These T cell receptor beta chains were read from a single sample in a study of radiotherapy plus CTLA-4 blockade in lung cancer. Assay used: immunoSEQ multiplex PCR; TCRdb lists only in-frame clones, some missing. Of over 12,000 clones listed, approximately 89% are singletons. The sequencing used peripheral blood, collected from a patient treated with radiotherapy plus ipilimumab. Source of these receptors: a human donor with non-small cell lung cancer that progressed on radiotherapy plus ipilimumab. Some clones in this sample may be carry-over from other donors' samples. Both conserved end residues are part of each CDR3. The D gene is left open where the match is weak. Clone size appears in some rows only: once, few, many, or a class for an expanded clone.

length: 15
size: NA
J: TRBJ2-1
D: TRBD2
V: TRBV15
DNA: TGTGCCACCAGCTCTCGACTAGCGGGGGGGCCTGAGCAGTTCTTC
CDR3: CATSSRLAGGPEQFF

length: 13
size: NA
J: TRBJ1-1
D: NA
V: TRBV6-1
DNA: TGTGCCAGCAATTACAGGGATCCCATGGAAGCTTTCTTT
CDR3: CASNYRDPMEAFF

length: 13
size: once
J: TRBJ1-5
D: NA
V: TRBV30
DNA: TGTGCCTGGAGTAAGGGTCCCTGGGGCCCCCAGCATTTT
CDR3: CAWSKGPWGPQHF

length: 15
size: NA
J: TRBJ2-5
D: TRBD1
V: TRBV19
DNA: TGTGCCAGTAGTCCGAGACAGGGAACTCGAGAGACCCAGTACTTC
CDR3: CASSPRQGTRETQYF

length: 16
size: NA
J: TRBJ1-2
D: NA
V: TRBV4-1
DNA: TGCGCCAGCAGCCAAGATCTAGAAAGTTGGCACTATGGCTACACCTTC
CDR3: CASSQDLESWHYGYTF

length: 15
size: NA
J: TRBJ2-7
D: NA
V: TRBV6-1
DNA: TGTGCCAGCAGTTTTACCGACGGGATCTACAGCGAGCAGTACTTC
CDR3: CASSFTDGIYSEQYF

length: 13
size: NA
J: TRBJ1-2
D: NA
V: TRBV2
DNA: TGTGCCGGGAGTATAGTCGGGATAGGAGGCTACACCTTC
CDR3: CAGSIVGIGGYTF

length: 15
size: once
J: TRBJ2-6
D: NA
V: TRBV5-6
DNA: TGTGCCAGCAGCTTGGGACTCTCTGGGGCCAACGTCCTGACTTTC
CDR3: CASSLGLSGANVLTF

length: 15
size: few
J: TRBJ1-4
D: NA
V: TRBV11-2
DNA: TGTGCCAGCAGCTTAGATCGGAGGGGACGAGAAAAACTGTTTTTT
CDR3: CASSLDRRGREKLFF

length: 14
size: NA
J: TRBJ1-1
D: NA
V: TRBV7-2
DNA: TGTGCCAGCAGCCCCTTCCCAGGGGCCGCTGAAGCTTTCTTT
CDR3: CASSPFPGAAEAFF

length: 14
size: NA
J: TRBJ2-7
D: NA
V: TRBV18
DNA: TGTGCCAGCTCACCGCCCTCCTATTCGGGGGAGCAGTACTTC
CDR3: CASSPPSYSGEQYF

length: 14
size: NA
J: TRBJ1-2
D: TRBD1
V: TRBV10-2
DNA: TGCGCCAGCAGCGACTATGACAGGGGCGATGGCTACACCTTC
CDR3: CASSDYDRGDGYTF

length: 15
size: NA
J: TRBJ2-7
D: NA
V: TRBV7-9
DNA: TGTGCCAGCAGCTTAGCGTTTTTCGGGACCTACGAGCAGTACTTC
CDR3: CASSLAFFGTYEQYF

length: 15
size: once
J: TRBJ1-1
D: NA
V: TRBV2
DNA: TGTGCCAGCATCTTCGGTTCGCTGGTGAACACTGAAGCTTTCTTT
CDR3: CASIFGSLVNTEAFF

length: 15
size: NA
J: TRBJ2-5
D: NA
V: TRBV4-2
DNA: TGTGCCAGCAGCCAAGTAGCGGAGTCCGGGGAGACCCAGTACTTC
CDR3: CASSQVAESGETQYF

length: 12
size: NA
J: TRBJ1-1
D: NA
V: TRBV2
DNA: TGTGCCAGCGATCCGGGGGGCACTGAAGCTTTCTTT
CDR3: CASDPGGTEAFF

length: 12
size: NA
J: TRBJ1-1
D: NA
V: TRBV25-1
DNA: TGTGCCAGCAATACAGGGTTTACTGAAGCTTTCTTT
CDR3: CASNTGFTEAFF

length: 16
size: NA
J: TRBJ2-5
D: TRBD2
V: TRBV4-3
DNA: TGCGCCAGCAGCCAATACGCTAGCGGACGCCAAGAGACCCAGTACTTC
CDR3: CASSQYASGRQETQYF

length: 14
size: NA
J: TRBJ2-3
D: NA
V: TRBV10-1
DNA: TGCGCCACCCGACTAGTGGCCGACGTCGGTACGCAGTATTTT
CDR3: CATRLVADVGTQYF

length: 12
size: NA
J: TRBJ2-7
D: NA
V: TRBV5-5
DNA: TGTGCCAGCAGCTTGGGTCATTACGAGCAGTACTTC
CDR3: CASSLGHYEQYF

length: 15
size: NA
J: TRBJ2-7
D: TRBD1
V: TRBV6-1
DNA: TGTGCCAGCAGTGAGGGGACCGGGACAGACTACGAGCAGTACTTC
CDR3: CASSEGTGTDYEQYF

length: 15
size: NA
J: TRBJ2-1
D: TRBD2
V: TRBV12-5
DNA: TGTGCTAGTGGTGGAAGCGGGGGGGCCGCGGGGTGGGAGTTCTTC
CDR3: CASGGSGGAAGWEFF

length: 15
size: NA
J: TRBJ1-4
D: NA
V: TRBV18
DNA: TGTGCCAGCTCACCATTTAGCCAGAATAATGAAAAACTGTTTTTT
CDR3: CASSPFSQNNEKLFF

length: 14
size: NA
J: TRBJ2-1
D: NA
V: TRBV29-1
DNA: TGCAGCGGTAACTCCAGGGCCACCTACAATGAGCAGTTCTTC
CDR3: CSGNSRATYNEQFF

length: 15
size: NA
J: TRBJ1-4
D: TRBD1
V: TRBV5-8
DNA: TGTGCCAGCAGCCAGCCGGGACAGGGATCTGAAAAACTGTTTTTT
CDR3: CASSQPGQGSEKLFF

length: 14
size: NA
J: TRBJ1-2
D: NA
V: TRBV30
DNA: TGTGCCTGGAGTTTGGTTGCGGGGGCGAGTGGCTACACCTTC
CDR3: CAWSLVAGASGYTF

length: 14
size: NA
J: TRBJ1-1
D: NA
V: TRBV7-6
DNA: TGTGCCAGCAGCTTATCGGGCAGGGGCACTGAAGCTTTCTTT
CDR3: CASSLSGRGTEAFF

length: 13
size: NA
J: TRBJ2-1
D: TRBD2
V: TRBV10-3
DNA: TGTGCCCCGGCCCAGCGGGAATACAATGAGCAGTTCTTC
CDR3: CAPAQREYNEQFF

length: 14
size: NA
J: TRBJ2-7
D: NA
V: TRBV6-1
DNA: TGTGCCAGCAGTGAGATAGGGGGCTCCTACGAGCAGTACTTC
CDR3: CASSEIGGSYEQYF

length: 14
size: NA
J: TRBJ2-1
D: NA
V: TRBV19
DNA: TGTGCCAGTAGTTTTCGGACAGAGTACAATGAGCAGTTCTTC
CDR3: CASSFRTEYNEQFF

length: 19
size: NA
J: TRBJ2-1
D: TRBD2
V: TRBV7-2
DNA: TGTGCCAGCAGCTTAGATGCTAGCGGGGGGCAAATCTCCTACAATGAGCAGTTCTTC
CDR3: CASSLDASGGQISYNEQFF

length: 12
size: NA
J: TRBJ1-5
D: NA
V: TRBV5-8
DNA: TGTGCCAGCATCAACGGGGATCAGCCCCAGCATTTT
CDR3: CASINGDQPQHF

length: 12
size: NA
J: TRBJ2-7
D: NA
V: TRBV2
DNA: TGTGCCAGCAGCGCAGGCTCCTACGAGCAGTACTTC
CDR3: CASSAGSYEQYF

length: 14
size: few
J: TRBJ1-2
D: TRBD1
V: TRBV7-9
DNA: TGTGCCAGCAGCTACGGACAGGGAGATTCTGGCTACACCTTC
CDR3: CASSYGQGDSGYTF

length: 15
size: NA
J: TRBJ2-7
D: TRBD1
V: TRBV5-1
DNA: TGCGCCAGCAGCGTCGACAGGGCGCCTACCTACGAGCAGTACTTC
CDR3: CASSVDRAPTYEQYF

length: 13
size: few
J: TRBJ1-5
D: TRBD1
V: TRBV5-8
DNA: TGTGCCAGTGCCCGGACAGGGAGTCAGCCCCAGCATTTT
CDR3: CASARTGSQPQHF

length: 13
size: NA
J: TRBJ2-7
D: NA
V: TRBV6-1
DNA: TGTGCCAGCAGCTTTACTAGTGTCCGGGAGCAGTACTTC
CDR3: CASSFTSVREQYF

length: 17
size: NA
J: TRBJ2-5
D: NA
V: TRBV21-1
DNA: TGTGCCAGCAGCAAAGCCCCTCGACAGGGATGGGAAGAGACCCAGTACTTC
CDR3: CASSKAPRQGWEETQYF

length: 16
size: NA
J: TRBJ1-6
D: NA
V: TRBV4-1
DNA: TGCGCCAGCAGCCAAGTCGTACGGGGGTCCGAATCACCCCTCCACTTT
CDR3: CASSQVVRGSESPLHF

length: 17
size: NA
J: TRBJ1-1
D: TRBD1
V: TRBV5-1
DNA: TGCGCCAGCAGCTTGGATGGGACAGGGATTGCGGACACTGAAGCTTTCTTT
CDR3: CASSLDGTGIADTEAFF

length: 12
size: NA
J: TRBJ2-3
D: NA
V: TRBV28
DNA: TGTGCCAGCAGTTTAGGGGCCGATACGCAGTATTTT
CDR3: CASSLGADTQYF

length: 15
size: NA
J: TRBJ1-1
D: NA
V: TRBV11-3
DNA: TGTGCCAGCAGCAAGCCAGCAGGGCGGAACACTGAAGCTTTCTTT
CDR3: CASSKPAGRNTEAFF

length: 18
size: once
J: TRBJ2-1
D: NA
V: TRBV11-2
DNA: TGTGCCAGCAGCTTAGAGGCACAGGGACCGCCCCCCTACAATGAGCAGTTCTTC
CDR3: CASSLEAQGPPPYNEQFF

length: 12
size: medium-sized
J: TRBJ2-7
D: TRBD2
V: TRBV5-1
DNA: TGCGCCTCTAGCGGATCGTTCTACGAGCAGTACTTC
CDR3: CASSGSFYEQYF

length: 15
size: NA
J: TRBJ2-5
D: TRBD2
V: TRBV14
DNA: TGTGCCAGCGGGTCTAGCGGGAGAGGAGGAGAGACCCAGTACTTC
CDR3: CASGSSGRGGETQYF

length: 15
size: NA
J: TRBJ2-7
D: TRBD2
V: TRBV5-6
DNA: TGTGCCAGCAGCACTGGACTAGCGGGCGACTACGAGCAGTACTTC
CDR3: CASSTGLAGDYEQYF